Below, 2 T cell receptor beta chains from the same sample are listed, as sequenced in a study of OX40 agonist ivuxolimab in advanced cancers. Assay: immunoSEQ multiplex PCR; the TCRdb copy retains only in-frame clones and omits some. The profile shows about 68,000 clones, about 82% of them singletons. The source was CD4+ or CD8+ T cells sorted from blood, collected in a trial of the OX40 agonist ivuxolimab. The receptor set was obtained from an adult with an advanced solid tumor such as melanoma, head and neck, liver or kidney cancer.

The CDR3 DNA is TGCGCCAGCAGTGAGACAGCGGGACGAAAAGGGCAGTACTTC. It is translated as CASSETAGRKGQYF. This chain joins TRBV10-1 and TRBJ2-7; 7 nucleotides line up with TRBD2. With V trimmed by 2 bases and J by 9 bases, 10 bases remained unmatched. The CDR3 is 14 amino acids. The germline gives CDR1 WNHNN, CDR2 SYGVQD (reference sequence).

This clone was seen just once. The genes are TRBV6-5 and TRBJ1-4, with D unresolved. V gave up 6 bases and J gave up 0 bases, with 11 bases separating them. CDR1 MNHEY and CDR2 SVGAGI come from the germline V gene. This CDR3 is built from 15 residues. CDR3 sequence: CASRGPAATNEKLFF. The CDR3 region has the DNA TGTGCCAGCAGGGGTCCAGCTGCAACTAATGAAAAACTGTTTTTT.